A single sample gave rise to the 21 T cell receptor beta chains below, sequenced in a study of T cell responses to AZD1222 COVID-19 vaccine. The protocol was immunoSEQ multiplex PCR, while the TCRdb copy is restricted to in-frame clones and leaves out a portion. The table includes about 120,000 clones, 85% to 90% detected once. Sample: peripheral blood, taken on day 0 of AZD1222 vaccination. The receptors were gathered from an adult in good health.

The rearrangement uses TRBV2 and TRBJ1-2, with 7 bases lining up with TRBD1. The CDR3 is made up of 14 amino acids. Germline CDR1 and CDR2: SNHLY and FYNNEI. Trimming removed 8 bases from V and 1 base from J; junction bases left unmatched: 7. The CDR3, as DNA: TGTGCCAGCCAGGGACAGCGACTTAACTATGGCTACACCTTC. This gives the protein CASQGQRLNYGYTF.

The chain carries TRBV7-9 and TRBJ1-1; D call uncertain. Germline-derived CDR1 and CDR2 are SEHNR and FQNEAQ (reference sequence). Trimming left V 1 base short and J 5 bases short, with 14 bases between. This CDR3 contains 15 residues. The CDR3 nucleotides read TGTGCCAGCAGCTTAGGTGACCGCCTAAGGACTGAAGCTTTCTTT. Translating gives CASSLGDRLRTEAFF. Looking up the rest from reference TRBV7-9 and TRBJ1-1 gives the full variable domain: DTGVSQNPRHKITKRGQNVTFRCDPISEHNRLYWYRQTLGQGPEFLTYFQNEAQLEKSRLLSDRFSAERPKGSFSTLEIQRTEQGDSAMYLCASSLGDRLRTEAFFGQGTRLTVV.

This clone was counted between two and nine times. This sequence joins TRBV6-6 and TRBJ1-3; TRBD1 matches at 11 bases. This CDR3 has 16 residues. The V gene end was trimmed by 6 bases and the J gene end by 4 bases; junction bases not matched to a gene: 8. CDR1 MNHNY and CDR2 SVGAGI come from the germline V gene (reference sequence). DNA of the CDR3: TGTGCCAGCAGAGAGAGGACAGGGGGCAACGGAAACACCATATATTTT. Encoded protein: CASRERTGGNGNTIYF.

This chain connects TRBV3-1 (or the pseudogene TRBV3-2) to TRBJ1-2; D is possibly TRBD1 (6 bases). This CDR3 is built from 15 residues. Germline V CDR1 and CDR2: LGHDT, YNNKEL (reference sequence). V was cut by 2 bases and J by 6 bases, with 16 bases left in between. The CDR3 bases are TGTGCCAGCAGCCAATACGATAGGGGGGCAAATGGCTACACCTTC. It specifies CASSQYDRGANGYTF.

The V and J genes are TRBV15 and TRBJ1-1, with TRBD1 matching over 7 bases. The ends lost 1 base at V and 11 bases at J; junction bases unmatched: 7. Germline assignment: CDR1 LNHNV and CDR2 YYDKDF (reference sequence). The CDR3 is made up of 13 amino acids. CDR3 sequence: CATSRVGGTEAFF. Written as DNA, the CDR3 is TGTGCCACCAGCAGAGTTGGGGGGACAGAGGCTTTCTTT. The full variable domain, rest sourced from reference TRBV15 and TRBJ1-1, is DAMVIQNPRYQVTQFGKPVTLSCSQTLNHNVMYWYQQKSSQAPKLLFHYYDKDFNNEADTPDNFQSRRPNTSFCFLDIRSPGLGDTAMYLCATSRVGGTEAFFGQGTRLTVV.

The CDR3 region has the DNA TGTGCCAGCAGCCCATCATGGGGTGAAGCTTTCTTT. Encoded protein: CASSPSWGEAFF. This chain connects TRBV5-6 to TRBJ1-1; D call uncertain. Trimming took off 4 bases at V and 7 bases at J, with 11 bases between the two ends. The CDR3 is 12 residues long. The V gene's germline CDR1 is SGHDT and CDR2 YYEEEE.

The chain employs TRBV4-3 and TRBJ2-2, with D maybe TRBD1 (5 bases). This CDR3 is 16 amino acids long. The germline V gene has CDR1 LGHNA and CDR2 YSLEER. The V and J ends lost 3 bases and 4 bases respectively, with 15 bases between them. For the CDR3, the DNA is TGCGCCAGCAGCCAGGCCCTAGGGGTAGGCACCGGGGAGCTGTTTTTT. It translates to CASSQALGVGTGELFF.

This clone has a single count. V and J are TRBV28 and TRBJ2-5; 7 bases fit TRBD1. Germline V gene sequence: CDR1 MDHEN, CDR2 SYDVKM. The CDR3 covers 14 residues. V was pared by 6 bases and J by 2 bases, with 6 bases of the junction left unmatched. CDR3 bases: TGTGCCAGCAGCCGGGGACAGTATCAAGAGACCCAGTACTTC. It yields the protein CASSRGQYQETQYF.

The genes are TRBV11-2 and TRBJ2-7, with 8 bases matching TRBD1. The CDR3 is made up of 15 amino acids. V shed 6 bases, J shed 5 bases, and the junction held 12 bases outside the gene matches. Germline assignment: CDR1 SGHAT and CDR2 FQNNGV. CDR3 residues: CASSWTGRDVDEQYF. CDR3 DNA sequence: TGTGCCAGCAGTTGGACAGGGAGAGATGTCGACGAGCAGTACTTC.

This chain links TRBV15 with TRBJ2-1; 8 bases line up with TRBD2. Germline V lookup: CDR1 LNHNV, CDR2 YYDKDF (reference sequence). V gave up 0 bases and J gave up 8 bases; unmatched junction bases: 9. This CDR3 has 16 amino acids. The CDR3 reads CATSRDRAGGKDEQFF. The CDR3 nucleotides read TGTGCCACCAGCAGAGATCGGGCGGGGGGTAAAGATGAGCAGTTCTTC.

This sequence joins TRBV7-9 and TRBJ1-2; maybe TRBD1 (6 bases). The V gene's germline CDR1 is SEHNR and CDR2 FQNEAQ (reference sequence). V was shortened by 4 bases and J by 8 bases, with 17 bases between the two germline ends. The CDR3 extends over 14 amino acids. In DNA, the CDR3 is TGTGCCAGCAGCTGGGACAACGTCGGGGAAGGCTACACCTTC. This translates into CASSWDNVGEGYTF.

On this clone itself: Other DNA sequences in this specimen translate into the identical CDR3. J is TRBJ1-1 and V is TRBV7-2, with unresolved D. Trimming took 5 bases from V and 1 from J, leaving 8 bases between them. Germline lookup yields CDR1 SGHTA and CDR2 FQGNSA. This CDR3 is 13 amino acids long. The DNA for the CDR3 is TGTGCCAGCAGCCCCCCGGGGAACACTGAAGCTTTCTTT. Its translation: CASSPPGNTEAFF. Together with reference TRBV7-2 and TRBJ1-1, the CDR3 gives the full variable domain: GAGVSQSPSNKVTEKGKDVELRCDPISGHTALYWYRQSLGQGLEFLIYFQGNSAPDKSGLPSDRFSAERTGGSVSTLTIQRTQQEDSAVYLCASSPPGNTEAFFGQGTRLTVV.

This clone appeared a single time. The rearrangement links TRBV5-8 to TRBJ2-3; maybe TRBD1 (6 bases). Germline assignment: CDR1 SGHTS and CDR2 YDEGEE. There are 15 residues in the CDR3. V shed 4 bases and J shed 2 bases, with 14 bases lying between them. The CDR3 region is CASSPADRFTDTQYF. CDR3 DNA sequence: TGTGCCAGCAGCCCCGCGGACAGATTCACAGATACGCAGTATTTT.

The chain carries TRBV28 and TRBJ1-1; D remains unclear. Germline CDR1 is MDHEN and CDR2 is SYDVKM. This CDR3 is 17 amino acids long. Trimming left V 2 bases short and J 6 bases short, with 22 bases between. In nucleotides, the CDR3 is TGTGCCAGCAGTTTAAGGGTTGACAATCCGGGCTTCTCTGAAGCTTTCTTT. Protein product: CASSLRVDNPGFSEAFF.

The chain is built from TRBV28 and TRBJ1-6; D gene ambiguous. In germline, CDR1 is MDHEN, CDR2 SYDVKM. This CDR3 comprises 14 residues. V dropped 3 bases and J dropped 7 bases, with 10 bases sitting between them. The CDR3 region has the DNA TGTGCCAGCAGTTTCTCTCCGTACAATTCACCCCTCCACTTT. Translated, it gives CASSFSPYNSPLHF.

The rearrangement joins TRBV5-1 to TRBJ1-5; 8 nucleotides match TRBD1. This CDR3 region has 15 residues. Trimming removed 0 bases from V and 9 bases from J; junction bases left unmatched: 8. Per germline, CDR1 SGHRS and CDR2 YFSETQ. The CDR3 reads CASSLGDRTGTPQHF. In DNA form, the CDR3 reads TGCGCCAGCAGCTTGGGGGACAGGACAGGGACGCCCCAGCATTTT.

The chain uses TRBV28 and TRBJ1-1; D is unclear. Germline values: CDR1 MDHEN, CDR2 SYDVKM. There are 13 residues in the CDR3. The ends were cut back, 7 bases at V and 1 base at J, with 10 bases in the middle. In DNA form, the CDR3 reads TGTGCCAGCATTGGAGGTGGGAACACTGAAGCTTTCTTT. It is translated as CASIGGGNTEAFF. The entire variable domain, with the rest obtained from reference TRBV28 and TRBJ1-1, is as follows: DVKVTQSSRYLVKRTGEKVFLECVQDMDHENMFWYRQDPGLGLRLIYFSYDVKMKEKGDIPEGYSVSREKKERFSLILESASTNQTSMYLCASIGGGNTEAFFGQGTRLTVV.

This sequence joins TRBV11-3 and TRBJ2-3; TRBD2 is a possible D gene (5 bases). The V gene's germline CDR1 is SGHNT and CDR2 YENEEA. This CDR3 spans 20 amino acids. Trimming left V 5 bases short and J 0 bases short, with 27 bases between. CDR3 protein: CASSPSHRGNNFGSTDTQYF. The CDR3 nucleotides read TGTGCCAGCAGCCCATCCCACAGAGGGAATAATTTCGGTAGCACAGATACGCAGTATTTT.

The J gene is TRBJ2-3, the V gene TRBV30; 9 nucleotides agree with TRBD1. Germline trimming cut 5 bases from V and 2 bases from J; bases unmatched to any gene: 2. CDR1 GTSNPN and CDR2 SVGIG come from the germline V gene (reference sequence). This CDR3 contains 13 residues. CDR3 bases: TGTGCCTGGGGACAGGGGACCACAGATACGCAGTATTTT. Protein sequence: CAWGQGTTDTQYF. The full variable domain, with the rest looked up from reference TRBV30 and TRBJ2-3, is SQTIHQWPATLVQPVGSPLSLECTVEGTSNPNLYWYRQAAGRGLQLLFYSVGIGQISSEVPQNLSASRPQDRQFILSSKKLLLSDSGFYLCAWGQGTTDTQYFGPGTRLTVL.

V is TRBV6-5 and J is TRBJ1-2; D not certain. The CDR3 is made up of 13 amino acids. Germline V CDR1 and CDR2: MNHEY, SVGAGI. Trimming removed 6 bases from V and 4 bases from J, with 12 bases in between. CDR3 residues: CASSTDSFYGYTF. The DNA for the CDR3 is TGTGCCAGCAGCACGGACTCCTTCTATGGCTACACCTTC.

The CDR3 coding sequence is TGTGCCAGCAGCCTCACAGAATTCTATGGCTACACCTTC. Its translation: CASSLTEFYGYTF. The chain uses TRBV7-9 and TRBJ1-2; D ambiguous. Per germline, CDR1 SEHNR and CDR2 FQNEAQ (reference sequence). V was cut by 5 bases and J by 4 bases, with 11 bases left in between. The CDR3 consists of 13 residues.